The sequence of this T cell receptor (beta chain) was determined in a study of persistence of HIV-infected CD4 T cells. Study-wide context: A couple of participants gave one leukapheresis sample; others gave up to about 200 mL blood repeatedly.

Cells were stimulated with CMV-infected fibroblast lysates at roughly 10 ug/mL. Sorted nonresponding memory CD4+ T cells were CD40L-negative, CD69-negative, CD45RO-high. CD8-depleted PBMCs were stimulated around 17 hours with anti-CD28/CD49d costimulation, CD40-blocking antibody and enfuvirtide. Germline V lookup: CDR1 SEHNR, CDR2 FQNEAQ (reference sequence). V lost 5 bases, J lost 2 bases, and 16 bases lay in between. The CDR3 contains 16 residues. This was the immunoSEQ version 4 assay in survey mode. Sequencing used immunoSEQ multiplex PCR; TCRdb keeps in-frame clones, though not all of them. Of around 48,000 clones in the sample, 75% to 85% were seen once. Overall study findings and caveats: Within sorted populations, more oligoclonal TCRs accompanied more oligoclonal proviruses. Bulk TCR data could not be restricted to HIV-1-infected CMV-responding cells.

Concerning this clone itself: Its specificity is unknown.

The V call is TRBV7-9, the J call TRBJ1-5; D is unclear. The sample was CD4+ T cells sorted from PBMCs after roughly 18-hour stimulation, taken from a patient who received antiretroviral therapy. This TCR derives from an adult man with HIV who was CMV-seropositive. Here the CDR3 DNA reads TGTGCCAGCAGCCCTACCCGGCCGGATGGCAATCAGCCCCAGCATTTT. Its protein is CASSPTRPDGNQPQHF.